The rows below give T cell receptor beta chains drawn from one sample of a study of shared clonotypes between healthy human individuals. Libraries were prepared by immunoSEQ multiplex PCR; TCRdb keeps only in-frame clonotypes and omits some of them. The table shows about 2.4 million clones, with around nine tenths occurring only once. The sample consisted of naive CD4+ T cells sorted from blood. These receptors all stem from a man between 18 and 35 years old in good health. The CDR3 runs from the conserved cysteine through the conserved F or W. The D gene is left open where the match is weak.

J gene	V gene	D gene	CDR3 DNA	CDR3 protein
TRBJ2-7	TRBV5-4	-	TGTGCCAGCAGCAGGTTGGGGGGAAACTCCTACGAGCAGTACTTC	CASSRLGGNSYEQYF
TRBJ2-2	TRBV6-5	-	TGTGCCAGCAGTCCCGGGGCCGGGGAGCTGTTTTTT	CASSPGAGELFF
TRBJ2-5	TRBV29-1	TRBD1	TGCAGCGCCAACAGGGGCCAAGAGACCCAGTACTTC	CSANRGQETQYF
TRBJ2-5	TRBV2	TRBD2	TGTGCCAGCAAGCTGGCTAGCGGGAGCCAAGAGACCCAGTACTTC	CASKLASGSQETQYF
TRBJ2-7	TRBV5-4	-	TGTGCCAGCAGCTTGGCAGGGGTTAGCTCCTACGAGCAGTACTTC	CASSLAGVSSYEQYF
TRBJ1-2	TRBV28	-	TGTGCCAGCAGTAGTAACAGGGATGGCTACACCTTC	CASSSNRDGYTF
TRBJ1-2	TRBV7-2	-	TGTGCCAGCAGCTTAGATTTGGGGGAGAGCTATGGCTGCACCTTC	CASSLDLGESYGCTF
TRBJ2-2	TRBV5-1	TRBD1	TGCGCCAGCAGCCCGGGGGACAGGGGGCCCGGGGAGCTGTTTTTT	CASSPGDRGPGELFF
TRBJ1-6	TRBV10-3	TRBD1	TGTGCCATCCTCTCCGACAGGGTGGGGTCACCCCTCCACTTT	CAILSDRVGSPLHF
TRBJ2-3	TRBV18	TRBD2	TGTGCCAGCTCACCAAGTGTCTATCAAACCGGGACTAGCGTCTTGATCCCACACACAGATACGCAGTATTTT	CASSPSVYQTGTSVLIPHTDTQYF
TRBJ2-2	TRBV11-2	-	TGTGCCAGCAGCTCCCCCGTGAAAACCGGGGAGCTGTTTTTT	CASSSPVKTGELFF
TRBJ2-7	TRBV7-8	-	TGTGCCAGCAGCCCCTGGGCAGGGGATTCTTACGAGCAGTACTTC	CASSPWAGDSYEQYF
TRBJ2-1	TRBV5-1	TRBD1	TGCGCCAGCAGCTTGGCACAGGGGGCAAGGTCAAATGAGCAGTTCTTC	CASSLAQGARSNEQFF
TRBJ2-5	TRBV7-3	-	TGTGCCAGCAGCTCAGATGACAGGCGAGAGACCCAGTACTTC	CASSSDDRRETQYF
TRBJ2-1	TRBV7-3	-	TGTGCCAGCAGCTTAATCAGGGCGGGCTCCTACAATGAGCAGTTCTTC	CASSLIRAGSYNEQFF